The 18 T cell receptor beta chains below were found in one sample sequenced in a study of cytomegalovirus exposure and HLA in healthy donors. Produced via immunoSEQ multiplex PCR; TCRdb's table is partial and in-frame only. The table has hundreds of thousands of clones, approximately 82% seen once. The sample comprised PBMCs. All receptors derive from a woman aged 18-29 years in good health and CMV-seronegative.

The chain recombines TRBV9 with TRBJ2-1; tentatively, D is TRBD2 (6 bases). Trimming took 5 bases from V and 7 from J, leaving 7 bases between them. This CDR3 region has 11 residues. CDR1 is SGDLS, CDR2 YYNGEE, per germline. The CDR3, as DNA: TGTGCCAGCAGTGGGAGGAATGAGCAGTTCTTC. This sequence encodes CASSGRNEQFF.

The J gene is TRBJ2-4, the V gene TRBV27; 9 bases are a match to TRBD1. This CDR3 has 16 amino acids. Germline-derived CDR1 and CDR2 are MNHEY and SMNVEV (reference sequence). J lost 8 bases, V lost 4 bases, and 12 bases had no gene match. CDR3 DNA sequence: TGTGCCAGCAGTTCCGAACCGCCCCGACAGGGGGACATTCAGTACTTC. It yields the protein CASSSEPPRQGDIQYF.

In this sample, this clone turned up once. CDR3 bases: TGTGCCAGCAGCGAGGGGGTTCGCAATCAGCCCCAGCATTTT. It translates to CASSEGVRNQPQHF. The chain uses TRBV2 and TRBJ1-5, with D possibly matching TRBD1 (6 bases). The germline V and J ends were trimmed by 6 bases and 2 bases, with 11 bases remaining between them. Germline V lookup: CDR1 SNHLY, CDR2 FYNNEI. This CDR3 spans 14 amino acids.

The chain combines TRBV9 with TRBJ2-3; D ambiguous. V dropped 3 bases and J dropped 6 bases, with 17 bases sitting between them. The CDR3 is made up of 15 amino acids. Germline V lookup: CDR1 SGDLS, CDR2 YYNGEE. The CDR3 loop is CASSALAVHTDTQYF. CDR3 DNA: TGTGCCAGCAGCGCCTTAGCTGTGCACACGGATACGCAGTATTTT. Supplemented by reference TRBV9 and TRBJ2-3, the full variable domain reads DSGVTQTPKHLITATGQRVTLRCSPRSGDLSVYWYQQSLDQGLQFLIQYYNGEERAKGNILERFSAQQFPDLHSELNLSSLELGDSALYFCASSALAVHTDTQYFGPGTRLTVL.

CDR3 coding DNA: TGTGCCAGTAGTAATACAGGGGGCAGGGAGACCCAGTACTTC. Protein sequence: CASSNTGGRETQYF. The chain uses TRBV19 and TRBJ2-5, with TRBD1 matching 9 bases. Unmatched junction bases numbered 5, after V lost 4 bases and J lost 5 bases. The CDR3 runs to 14 residues. The germline CDR1 and CDR2 sequences are LNHDA and SQIVND (reference sequence). Full variable domain (missing parts from reference TRBV19 and TRBJ2-5): DGGITQSPKYLFRKEGQNVTLSCEQNLNHDAMYWYRQDPGQGLRLIYYSQIVNDFQKGDIAEGYSVSREKKESFPLTVTSAQKNPTAFYLCASSNTGGRETQYFGPGTRLLVL.

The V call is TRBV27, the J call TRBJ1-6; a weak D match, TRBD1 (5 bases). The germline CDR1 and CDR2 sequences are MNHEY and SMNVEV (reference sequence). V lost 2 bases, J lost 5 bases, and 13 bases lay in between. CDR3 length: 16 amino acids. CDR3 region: CASSLLRDGNNSPLHF. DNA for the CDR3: TGTGCCAGCAGTTTACTCCGGGACGGCAATAATTCACCCCTCCACTTT.

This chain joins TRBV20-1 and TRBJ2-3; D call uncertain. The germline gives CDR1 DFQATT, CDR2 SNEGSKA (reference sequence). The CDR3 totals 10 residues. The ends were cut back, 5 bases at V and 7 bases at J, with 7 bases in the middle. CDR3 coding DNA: TGCAGTGCTGCGCCTAATACGCAGTATTTT. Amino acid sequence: CSAAPNTQYF.

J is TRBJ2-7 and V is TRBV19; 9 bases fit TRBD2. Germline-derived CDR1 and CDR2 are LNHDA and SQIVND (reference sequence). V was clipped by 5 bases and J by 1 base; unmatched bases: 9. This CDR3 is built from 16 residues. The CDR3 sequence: CASSDGTSQRSYEQYF. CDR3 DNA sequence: TGTGCCAGTAGTGACGGGACTAGCCAAAGGTCCTACGAGCAGTACTTC.

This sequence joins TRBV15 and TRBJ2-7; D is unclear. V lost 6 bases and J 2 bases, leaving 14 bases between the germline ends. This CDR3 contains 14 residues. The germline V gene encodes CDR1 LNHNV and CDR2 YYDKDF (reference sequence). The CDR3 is CATSPIHHPYEQYF. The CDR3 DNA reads TGTGCCACCAGTCCAATACACCATCCCTACGAGCAGTACTTC.

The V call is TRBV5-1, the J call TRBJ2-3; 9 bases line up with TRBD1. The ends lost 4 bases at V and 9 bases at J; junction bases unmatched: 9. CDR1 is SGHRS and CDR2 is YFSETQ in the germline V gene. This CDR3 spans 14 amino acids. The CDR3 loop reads CASSRDRDRRTQYF. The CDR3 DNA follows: TGCGCCAGCAGCCGGGACAGGGACAGGAGGACGCAGTATTTT.

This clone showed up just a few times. CDR3 in amino acids: CASSLGQMAEAFF. CDR3 nucleotides: TGTGCCAGTAGTCTGGGACAGATGGCTGAAGCTTTCTTT. The chain couples TRBV19 to TRBJ1-1; 7 bases align to TRBD1. Germline V gives CDR1 LNHDA, CDR2 SQIVND (reference sequence). This CDR3 has 13 amino acids. Trimming at V came to 5 bases and at J to 6 bases, leaving 6 bases not matched to a gene.

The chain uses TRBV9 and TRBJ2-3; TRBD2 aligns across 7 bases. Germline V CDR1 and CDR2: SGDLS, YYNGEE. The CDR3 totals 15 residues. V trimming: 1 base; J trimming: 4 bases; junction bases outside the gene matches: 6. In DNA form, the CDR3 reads TGTGCCAGCAGCGTACGGGGGGTAGTTTCAGATACGCAGTATTTT. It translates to CASSVRGVVSDTQYF.

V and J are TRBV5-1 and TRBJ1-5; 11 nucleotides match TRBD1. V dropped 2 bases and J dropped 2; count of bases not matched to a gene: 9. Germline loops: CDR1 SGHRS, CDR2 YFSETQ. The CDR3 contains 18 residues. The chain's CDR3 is CASSLTGTGGWGNQPQHF. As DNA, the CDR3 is TGCGCCAGCAGCTTAACCGGGACAGGGGGATGGGGCAATCAGCCCCAGCATTTT.

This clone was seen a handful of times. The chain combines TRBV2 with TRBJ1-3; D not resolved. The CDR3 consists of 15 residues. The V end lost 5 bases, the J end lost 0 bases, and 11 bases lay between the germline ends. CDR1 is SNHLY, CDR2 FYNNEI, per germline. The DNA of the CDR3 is TGTGCCAGCAGTCAGGTTGGAGGCTCTGGAAACACCATATATTTT. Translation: CASSQVGGSGNTIYF.

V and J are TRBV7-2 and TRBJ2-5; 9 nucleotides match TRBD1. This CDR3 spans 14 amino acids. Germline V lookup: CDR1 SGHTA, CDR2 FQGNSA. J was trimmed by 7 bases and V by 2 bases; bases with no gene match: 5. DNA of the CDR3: TGTGCCAGCAGCTTATCCCGACAGGGGGGGACCCAGTACTTC. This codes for CASSLSRQGGTQYF.

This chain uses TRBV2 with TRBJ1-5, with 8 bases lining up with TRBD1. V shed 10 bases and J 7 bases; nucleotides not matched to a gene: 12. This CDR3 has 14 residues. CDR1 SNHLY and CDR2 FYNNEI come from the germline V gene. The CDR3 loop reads CANTRTGSSQPQHF. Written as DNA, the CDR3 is TGTGCCAACACGAGGACAGGGTCCAGCCAGCCCCAGCATTTT. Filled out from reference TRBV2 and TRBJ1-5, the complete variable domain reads EPEVTQTPSHQVTQMGQEVILRCVPISNHLYFYWYRQILGQKVEFLVSFYNNEISEKSEIFDDQFSVERPDGSNFTLKIRSTKLEDSAMYFCANTRTGSSQPQHFGDGTRLSIL.

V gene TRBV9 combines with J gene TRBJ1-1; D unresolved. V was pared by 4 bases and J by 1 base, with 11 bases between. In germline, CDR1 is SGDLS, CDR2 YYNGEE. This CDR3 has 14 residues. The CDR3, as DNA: TGTGCCAGCAGCCGCCTTACATCGAACACTGAAGCTTTCTTT. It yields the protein CASSRLTSNTEAFF.

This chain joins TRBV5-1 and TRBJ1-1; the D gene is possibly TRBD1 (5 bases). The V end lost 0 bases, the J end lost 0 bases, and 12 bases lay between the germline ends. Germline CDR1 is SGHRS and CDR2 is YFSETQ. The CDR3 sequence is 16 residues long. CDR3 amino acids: CASSLGAGNLNTEAFF. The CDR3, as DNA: TGCGCCAGCAGCTTGGGGGCAGGGAACTTGAACACTGAAGCTTTCTTT.